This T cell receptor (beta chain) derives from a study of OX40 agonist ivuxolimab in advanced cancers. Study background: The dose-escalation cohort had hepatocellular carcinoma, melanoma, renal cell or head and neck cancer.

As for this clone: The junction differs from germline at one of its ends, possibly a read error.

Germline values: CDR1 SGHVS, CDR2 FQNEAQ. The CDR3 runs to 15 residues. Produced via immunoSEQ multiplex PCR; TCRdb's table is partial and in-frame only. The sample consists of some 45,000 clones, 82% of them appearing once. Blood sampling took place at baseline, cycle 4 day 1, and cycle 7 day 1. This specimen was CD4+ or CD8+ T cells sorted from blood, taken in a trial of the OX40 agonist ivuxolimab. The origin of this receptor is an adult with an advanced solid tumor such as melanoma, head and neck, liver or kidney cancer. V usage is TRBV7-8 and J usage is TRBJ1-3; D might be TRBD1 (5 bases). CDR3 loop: CASSLGQIYGDTIYF. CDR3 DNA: TGTGCCAGCAGCTTAGGACAGATCTATGGAGACACCATATATTTT.